This is a list of T cell receptor beta chains from one sample in a study of cytomegalovirus exposure and HLA in healthy donors. The protocol was immunoSEQ multiplex PCR, while the TCRdb copy is restricted to in-frame clones and leaves out a portion. The sample yields more than 95,000 clones, 81% seen once. The sequenced sample consisted of PBMCs. The receptors shown here come from a man aged 18-30 years in good health and CMV-seropositive. CDR3s include the opening cysteine and the closing phenylalanine or tryptophan. The D gene is left open where the match is weak. Clone size appears in some rows only: once, few, many, or a class for an expanded clone.

V	D	size	J	length	DNA	CDR3
TRBV7-2	TRBD1	.	TRBJ2-7	13	TGTGCCAGCGGGCCGACAGGGGCCTACGAGCAGTACTTC	CASGPTGAYEQYF
TRBV5-1	.	.	TRBJ2-3	12	TGCGCCAGCAGCTTGGCAGACAGTACGCAGTATTTT	CASSLADSTQYF
TRBV30	.	.	TRBJ1-2	15	TGTGCCTGGGTACCTACCTCGGGGGTAGGCTATGGCTACACCTTC	CAWVPTSGVGYGYTF
TRBV7-2	TRBD1	.	TRBJ1-1	14	TGTGCCAGCAGCCCTCCAGGGGGTCGGGTTGTAGCTTTCTTT	CASSPPGGRVVAFF
TRBV7-9	TRBD2	.	TRBJ2-7	14	TGTGCCAGCAGCTCGGGACTAGCTGGACGCGAGCAGTACTTC	CASSSGLAGREQYF
TRBV6-5	.	.	TRBJ2-7	13	TGTGCCAGCAGTCGCGGCAGTGGGGACAATTTGTACTTC	CASSRGSGDNLYF
TRBV9	TRBD1	.	TRBJ2-7	14	TGTGCCAGCACCCCGTCTCGGGACAGCTACGAGCAGTACTTC	CASTPSRDSYEQYF
TRBV30	TRBD2	.	TRBJ2-7	15	TGTGCCTGGAGTGGGATAGCGGGAGGTCTTCACGAGCAGTACTTC	CAWSGIAGGLHEQYF
TRBV7-9	.	.	TRBJ2-2	17	TGTGCCAGCAGCCCTCCAGTGACAGCTCCGAACACCGGGGAGCTGTTTTTT	CASSPPVTAPNTGELFF
TRBV25-1	.	.	TRBJ2-3	15	TGTGCCAGCAGTGAACTAGACTCCGAAGCCGATACGCAGTATTTT	CASSELDSEADTQYF
TRBV30	.	few	TRBJ2-3	14	TGTGCCTGGAGGGCCGGGACTGGATCATCATGGCAGTATTTT	CAWRAGTGSSWQYF
TRBV2	.	few	TRBJ1-1	15	TGTGCCAGCAGTGAAAGACAGGCCGGTACCACTGAAGCTTTCTTT	CASSERQAGTTEAFF
TRBV27	.	.	TRBJ1-1	13	TGTGCCAGCATCGGAGGGGTGAACACTGAAGCTTTCTTT	CASIGGVNTEAFF
TRBV11-2	.	.	TRBJ2-3	16	TGTGCCAGCAGCTTATTTCCCAGGGGAGTGGCAGATACGCAGTATTTT	CASSLFPRGVADTQYF
TRBV7-6	TRBD2	.	TRBJ2-7	15	TGTGCCAGCAGCCCAGGGACTAGCGGGACCTACGAGCAGTACTTC	CASSPGTSGTYEQYF
TRBV4-3	.	.	TRBJ2-4	15	TGCGCCAGCAGCCAAGGCCCCAGGGGCAAAAACATTCAGTACTTC	CASSQGPRGKNIQYF